This passage covers 15 T cell receptor beta chains from one sample sequenced in a study of blood T cell repertoires in COVID-19. Repertoires were generated with immunoSEQ multiplex PCR, while TCRdb's copy carries only in-frame clones and drops some. The sample includes around 270,000 clones, approximately 88% of them seen just once. Sequenced input: PBMCs or T cells enriched from blood (not recorded which). The receptors originated from a woman between 35 and 50 years old who had been exposed to COVID-19.

The CDR3 loop reads CASSFSNSGNQYF. DNA for the CDR3: TGTGCCAGCAGCTTCAGTAATAGCGGTAACCAGTACTTC. The J gene is TRBJ2-5, the V gene TRBV5-4, with a weak D call TRBD2 (6 bases). Germline V lookup: CDR1 SGHNT, CDR2 YYREEE (reference sequence). The CDR3 spans 13 residues. V was cut by 2 bases and J by 10 bases, with 15 bases left in between.

This clone is a singleton in its sample. The gene calls are TRBV28 and TRBJ1-5; D uncertain. Trimming took off 7 bases at V and 4 bases at J, with 23 bases between the two ends. Per the germline V gene, CDR1 is MDHEN and CDR2 is SYDVKM. CDR3 length: 17 residues. This chain's CDR3 is CASTLPGRALGNQPQHF. The DNA for the CDR3 is TGTGCCAGCACCTTACCGGGGAGGGCCTTGGGGAATCAGCCCCAGCATTTT. Supplemented by reference TRBV28 and TRBJ1-5, the full variable domain reads DVKVTQSSRYLVKRTGEKVFLECVQDMDHENMFWYRQDPGLGLRLIYFSYDVKMKEKGDIPEGYSVSREKKERFSLILESASTNQTSMYLCASTLPGRALGNQPQHFGDGTRLSIL.

This clone was seen only a few times. The rearrangement links TRBV18 to TRBJ1-2; a possible D gene is TRBD1 (6 bases). There are 13 residues in the CDR3. V was clipped by 2 bases and J by 8 bases, with 12 bases between them. CDR1 KGHSH and CDR2 LQKENI come from the germline V gene. The CDR3 reads CASSPSLQGGYTF. CDR3 nucleotide sequence: TGTGCCAGCTCACCAAGTTTACAGGGCGGCTACACCTTC. Full variable domain (remainder filled in from reference TRBV18 and TRBJ1-2): NAGVMQNPRHLVRRRGQEARLRCSPMKGHSHVYWYRQLPEEGLKFMVYLQKENIIDESGMPKERFSAEFPKEGPSILRIQQVVRGDSAAYFCASSPSLQGGYTFGSGTRLTVV.

The rearrangement joins TRBV5-4 to TRBJ2-3; TRBD2 matches 7 bases. This CDR3 is 17 amino acids long. Germline lookup yields CDR1 SGHNT and CDR2 YYREEE (reference sequence). V trimming: 4 bases; J trimming: 3 bases; junction bases outside the gene matches: 14. The CDR3 nucleotides are TGTGCCAGCAGCGCCATTGTAAGCGGGACCGGGACAGATACGCAGTATTTT. Protein product: CASSAIVSGTGTDTQYF. The full variable domain, completed using reference TRBV5-4 and TRBJ2-3, is ETGVTQSPTHLIKTRGQQVTLRCSSQSGHNTVSWYQQALGQGPQFIFQYYREEENGRGNFPPRFSGLQFPNYSSELNVNALELDDSALYLCASSAIVSGTGTDTQYFGPGTRLTVL.

This chain links TRBV4-3 with TRBJ2-7; D perhaps matches TRBD1 (8 bases). CDR3 length equals 16 residues. Trimming left V 3 bases short and J 2 bases short, with 17 bases between. CDR1 and CDR2 (germline): LGHNA, YSLEER. CDR3 loop: CASSQDGQGGTYEQYV. In DNA, the CDR3 is TGCGCCAGCAGCCAGGACGGACAGGGAGGGACCTACGAGCAGTACGTC.

The rearrangement uses TRBV4-3 and TRBJ1-1, with D possibly matching TRBD1 (6 bases). V was cut by 1 base and J by 10 bases, with 28 bases left in between. From germline, CDR1 is LGHNA and CDR2 YSLEER. This CDR3 contains 18 residues. CDR3 region: CASSQVEMYREGYSGAFF. CDR3 bases: TGCGCCAGCAGCCAAGTGGAAATGTACAGGGAGGGATATAGTGGAGCTTTCTTT.

The gene calls are TRBV6-5 and TRBJ2-1; 8 positions agree with TRBD1. CDR1 is MNHEY, CDR2 SVGAGI, per germline. Trimming cost V 2 bases and J 2 bases; bases outside gene matches: 5. The CDR3 has 16 residues. In DNA form, the CDR3 reads TGTGCCAGCAGTTACAATCAGGGGGCACCCTACAATGAGCAGTTCTTC. Translating gives CASSYNQGAPYNEQFF.

This clone was detected a few times. The CDR3 coding sequence is TGTGCCTGGAGTATCCCCGGAGGGAATTCACCCCTCCACTTT. Protein product: CAWSIPGGNSPLHF. The V gene is TRBV30, the J gene TRBJ1-6; no firm D call. V lost 2 bases and J 7 bases, leaving 12 bases between the germline ends. This CDR3 spans 14 amino acids. Germline-derived CDR1 and CDR2 are GTSNPN and SVGIG (reference sequence).

The chain carries TRBV10-3 and TRBJ2-3; tentatively, D is TRBD2 (6 bases). Per the germline V gene, CDR1 is ENHRY and CDR2 is SYGVKD. The CDR3 has 13 amino acids. Trimming removed 3 bases from V and 4 bases from J, with 8 bases in between. CDR3 amino acids: CAISEGRSDTQYF. The CDR3 bases are TGTGCCATCAGTGAAGGGAGGTCAGATACGCAGTATTTT.

This chain links TRBV7-9 with TRBJ1-2, with TRBD1 matching over 8 bases. The J segment lost 6 bases and the V segment lost 4 bases, leaving 10 bases of the junction unmatched. This CDR3 has 15 residues. Germline CDR1 is SEHNR and CDR2 is FQNEAQ (reference sequence). Here the CDR3 reads CASSSETGEWDGYTF. The CDR3 DNA sequence: TGTGCCAGCAGCTCCGAGACAGGGGAATGGGATGGCTACACCTTC.

The chain recombines TRBV7-2 with TRBJ2-3; D remains unclear. The V gene lost 7 bases and the J gene lost 0 bases, with 8 bases spanning the gap. The CDR3 extends over 13 amino acids. Germline V CDR1 and CDR2: SGHTA, FQGNSA. In DNA, the CDR3 is TGTGCCAGCACTCACTCTAGCACAGATACGCAGTATTTT. This codes for CASTHSSTDTQYF.

The J gene is TRBJ2-4, the V gene TRBV5-8, with TRBD2 identical over 11 bases. V shed 1 base, J shed 7 bases, and the junction held 10 bases outside the gene matches. The CDR3 extends over 17 amino acids. CDR1 and CDR2 from the germline V gene are SGHTS and YDEGEE. CDR3 in DNA: TGTGCCAGCAGCTTGAGGCAGACTAGCGGGACCTCCAACATTCAGTACTTC. Protein sequence: CASSLRQTSGTSNIQYF.

The chain has TRBV18 and TRBJ2-1; TRBD2 aligns across 14 bases. CDR1 is KGHSH and CDR2 is LQKENI in the germline V gene. The CDR3 length is 18 residues. V trimming: 4 bases; J trimming: 4 bases; junction bases outside the gene matches: 9. The CDR3 is CASSQSLTSGRDYNEQFF. In DNA, the CDR3 is TGTGCCAGCTCACAGTCTCTGACTAGCGGGAGGGATTACAATGAGCAGTTCTTC.

This chain uses TRBV6-5 with TRBJ1-1, with 7 nucleotides matching TRBD1. Germline CDR1 and CDR2: MNHEY and SVGAGI. The CDR3 loop spans 14 amino acids. With V trimmed by 6 bases and J by 6 bases, 10 bases remained unmatched. This chain's CDR3 is CASRPFDRAAEAFF. The CDR3 DNA is TGTGCCAGCAGACCTTTCGACAGGGCGGCTGAAGCTTTCTTT.

DNA of the CDR3: TGTGCTAGCAGCCCCTCCGGGACAGGTCAAATTATCGCTTACTACGAGCAGTACGTC. It specifies CASSPSGTGQIIAYYEQYV. The V call is TRBV7-7, the J call TRBJ2-7, with 8 bases lining up with TRBD1. Germline V CDR1 and CDR2: SSHAT, FNYEAQ (reference sequence). The CDR3 has 19 residues.